This T cell receptor beta chain was recovered during a study of identical twins' blood T cells. The germline CDR1 and CDR2 sequences are SQVTM and ANQGSEA. The CDR3 sequence is 11 residues long. A previously described protocol, modified, built RNA-based TCR cDNA libraries. Both ends of each TCR cDNA library bore sample-specific barcodes. A single record per CDR3 protein comes from TCRdb applying MiXCR to the 5' RACE reads. Among some 500 distinct CDR3 sequences listed, 69% were seen once. Six healthy women, forming three identical twin pairs, donated samples. This receptor was obtained from a woman between 18 and 55 years old in good health. The chain employs TRBV29-1 and TRBJ1-1; no clear D. Source material: PBMCs. The CDR3 region is CSSSRNTEAFF. The CDR3 bases are TGCAGTTCTTCCAGGAACACTGAAGCTTTCTTT.